This TCR beta chain was observed in a study of CD8 T cells in ankylosing spondylitis. Germline V gene sequence: CDR1 MNHNS, CDR2 SASEGT. The CDR3 sequence is 15 residues long. Trimming removed 2 bases from V and 2 bases from J, with 13 bases in between. In this sample, this clonotype turned up a few times. TCRdb analysed the 5' RACE reads with MiXCR anew, one entry per CDR3 protein. The data show some 250,000 distinct CDR3 sequences, around 9.2% seen once. Material: blood, either unsorted or a sorted T cell fraction (not recorded which). The clonotype comes from a male donor with ankylosing spondylitis or in good health (not recorded which). The genes are TRBV6-1 and TRBJ2-7; TRBD2 might be the D (7 bases). This chain's CDR3 is CASSELGGLAYEQYF. The CDR3, as DNA: TGTGCCAGCAGTGAATTGGGGGGGCTGGCCTACGAGCAGTACTTC.